The rows below give T cell receptor beta chains drawn from one sample of a study of shared clonotypes between healthy human individuals. The data were produced by immunoSEQ multiplex PCR, yet TCRdb's version contains in-frame clones alone and is incomplete. The sample yields about 2.2 million clones, just under 95% seen once. The source material was naive CD8+ T cells from PBMCs. These receptors all stem from a man between 18 and 35 years old in good health. Some clones in this sample may be carry-over from other donors' samples. CDR3s include the opening cysteine and the closing phenylalanine or tryptophan. D genes are given only for firm matches. Where a row states a size, it is once, few, many or the class of an expanded clone; other rows omit it.

v_gene: TRBV2
j_gene: TRBJ2-1
abundance: .
d_gene: .
CDR3aa: CASTSSPYNEQFF
CDR3nt: TGTGCCAGCACTTCGTCCCCCTACAATGAGCAGTTCTTC

v_gene: TRBV28
j_gene: TRBJ2-1
abundance: .
d_gene: TRBD2
CDR3aa: CASRITSGTYYNEQFF
CDR3nt: TGTGCCAGCAGGATCACTAGCGGGACATACTACAATGAGCAGTTCTTC

v_gene: TRBV5-1
j_gene: TRBJ1-1
abundance: .
d_gene: .
CDR3aa: CASSWRGGTRKTEAFF
CDR3nt: TGCGCCAGCAGCTGGCGCGGGGGCACACGAAAAACTGAAGCTTTCTTT

v_gene: TRBV7-9
j_gene: TRBJ1-1
abundance: once
d_gene: .
CDR3aa: CASTLDRRGGGGTEAFF
CDR3nt: TGTGCCAGCACCCTTGATCGCCGAGGCGGCGGGGGCACTGAAGCTTTCTTT

v_gene: TRBV28
j_gene: TRBJ2-3
abundance: .
d_gene: TRBD1
CDR3aa: CASTLEGGQYF
CDR3nt: TGTGCCAGCACCCTGGAAGGGGGCCAGTATTTT

v_gene: TRBV9
j_gene: TRBJ2-3
abundance: .
d_gene: TRBD1
CDR3aa: CASSVALTGVPDTQYF
CDR3nt: TGTGCCAGCAGCGTAGCTTTGACAGGGGTCCCAGATACGCAGTATTTT

v_gene: TRBV25-1
j_gene: TRBJ2-7
abundance: few
d_gene: .
CDR3aa: CASSEVQGAYEQYF
CDR3nt: TGTGCCAGCAGTGAAGTCCAGGGCGCCTACGAGCAGTACTTC

v_gene: TRBV27
j_gene: TRBJ2-3
abundance: .
d_gene: .
CDR3aa: CASSVRGKFTDTQYF
CDR3nt: TGTGCCAGCAGTGTGCGCGGGAAGTTCACAGATACGCAGTATTTT

v_gene: TRBV9
j_gene: TRBJ1-3
abundance: few
d_gene: .
CDR3aa: CASSADLGAGNTIYF
CDR3nt: TGTGCCAGCAGCGCTGACTTAGGGGCTGGAAACACCATATATTTT

v_gene: TRBV15
j_gene: TRBJ2-7
abundance: .
d_gene: .
CDR3aa: CATSNDRNYEQYF
CDR3nt: TGTGCCACCAGCAACGACAGGAACTACGAGCAGTACTTC

v_gene: TRBV2
j_gene: TRBJ1-1
abundance: .
d_gene: TRBD1
CDR3aa: CASSEAGQGAGGTEAFF
CDR3nt: TGTGCCAGCAGTGAAGCAGGACAGGGGGCGGGAGGGACTGAAGCTTTCTTT

v_gene: TRBV5-5
j_gene: TRBJ2-7
abundance: .
d_gene: TRBD1
CDR3aa: CASSHDRAYEQYF
CDR3nt: TGTGCCAGCAGCCACGACAGGGCCTACGAGCAGTACTTC

v_gene: TRBV7-9
j_gene: TRBJ2-1
abundance: .
d_gene: TRBD1
CDR3aa: CASSPPLGTGGGNEQFF
CDR3nt: TGTGCCAGCAGCCCCCCACTCGGGACAGGGGGAGGGAATGAGCAGTTCTTC

v_gene: TRBV11-2
j_gene: TRBJ1-2
abundance: .
d_gene: TRBD1
CDR3aa: CASSLGSGTGGYTF
CDR3nt: TGTGCCAGCAGCTTAGGTTCCGGGACAGGGGGCTACACCTTC

v_gene: TRBV9
j_gene: TRBJ2-1
abundance: .
d_gene: TRBD2
CDR3aa: CASSGFSGRAPDNEQFF
CDR3nt: TGTGCCAGCAGCGGCTTCAGCGGGAGGGCCCCTGACAATGAGCAGTTCTTC

v_gene: TRBV11-2
j_gene: TRBJ2-7
abundance: .
d_gene: .
CDR3aa: CASSSAGPAYEQYF
CDR3nt: TGTGCCAGCAGCTCAGCCGGGCCAGCCTACGAGCAGTACTTC

v_gene: TRBV12-5
j_gene: TRBJ1-1
abundance: .
d_gene: TRBD1
CDR3aa: CASGLGTGTEAFF
CDR3nt: TGTGCTAGTGGTTTGGGGACAGGCACTGAAGCTTTCTTT

v_gene: TRBV5-1
j_gene: TRBJ2-7
abundance: .
d_gene: TRBD2
CDR3aa: CASSWVLAGDNYEQYF
CDR3nt: TGCGCCAGCAGCTGGGTACTAGCGGGGGATAACTACGAGCAGTACTTC

v_gene: TRBV9
j_gene: TRBJ1-2
abundance: .
d_gene: TRBD1
CDR3aa: CASSVGDRSAYGYTF
CDR3nt: TGTGCCAGCAGCGTAGGGGACAGGAGCGCCTATGGCTACACCTTC

v_gene: TRBV7-8
j_gene: TRBJ1-5
abundance: .
d_gene: TRBD1
CDR3aa: CASSLGAGGNQPQHF
CDR3nt: TGTGCCAGCAGCTTAGGGGCAGGGGGAAATCAGCCCCAGCATTTT

v_gene: TRBV6-5
j_gene: TRBJ2-7
abundance: once
d_gene: TRBD1
CDR3aa: CASSSPGTGGHEQYF
CDR3nt: TGTGCCAGCAGTAGCCCCGGGACAGGGGGTCACGAGCAGTACTTC

v_gene: TRBV9
j_gene: TRBJ1-1
abundance: .
d_gene: TRBD1
CDR3aa: CASSVQGAHTEAFF
CDR3nt: TGTGCCAGCAGCGTACAGGGGGCTCACACTGAAGCTTTCTTT

v_gene: TRBV19
j_gene: TRBJ2-5
abundance: .
d_gene: .
CDR3aa: CASSMIRDREETQYF
CDR3nt: TGTGCCAGTAGTATGATCCGGGACCGAGAAGAGACCCAGTACTTC

v_gene: TRBV7-8
j_gene: TRBJ2-7
abundance: once
d_gene: .
CDR3aa: CASSSLSSESAYYEQYF
CDR3nt: TGTGCCAGCAGCTCTCTCTCTTCTGAGAGCGCTTACTACGAGCAGTACTTC

v_gene: TRBV28
j_gene: TRBJ1-2
abundance: .
d_gene: TRBD1
CDR3aa: CASREKWGQRRIYGYTF
CDR3nt: TGTGCCAGCAGAGAGAAGTGGGGACAGCGCAGAATCTATGGCTACACCTTC

v_gene: TRBV4-2
j_gene: TRBJ2-4
abundance: .
d_gene: .
CDR3aa: CASSQDPGPNIQYF
CDR3nt: TGTGCCAGCAGCCAAGATCCAGGCCCAAACATTCAGTACTTC

v_gene: TRBV7-9
j_gene: TRBJ2-7
abundance: once
d_gene: .
CDR3aa: CASSRQDLYSYEQYF
CDR3nt: TGTGCCAGCAGCCGCCAGGACTTATACTCCTACGAGCAGTACTTC

v_gene: TRBV19
j_gene: TRBJ2-3
abundance: .
d_gene: .
CDR3aa: CASSIGGEADTQYF
CDR3nt: TGTGCCAGTAGTATAGGAGGGGAGGCAGATACGCAGTATTTT

v_gene: TRBV7-9
j_gene: TRBJ1-2
abundance: .
d_gene: .
CDR3aa: CASTLPPGSYGYTF
CDR3nt: TGTGCCAGCACCCTACCCCCAGGGAGCTATGGCTACACCTTC

v_gene: TRBV7-9
j_gene: TRBJ2-5
abundance: .
d_gene: .
CDR3aa: CASSSQGRETQYF
CDR3nt: TGTGCCAGCAGTTCGCAGGGGCGGGAGACCCAGTACTTC

v_gene: TRBV28
j_gene: TRBJ2-1
abundance: .
d_gene: .
CDR3aa: CASSIGRTVYNEQFF
CDR3nt: TGTGCCAGCAGTATAGGGAGGACAGTCTACAATGAGCAGTTCTTC

v_gene: TRBV9
j_gene: TRBJ2-2
abundance: .
d_gene: TRBD2
CDR3aa: CASSVDAGVMTGELFF
CDR3nt: TGTGCCAGCAGCGTAGACGCGGGAGTCATGACCGGGGAGCTGTTTTTT

v_gene: TRBV7-6
j_gene: TRBJ2-1
abundance: .
d_gene: TRBD2
CDR3aa: CASSSLAGGYPYNEQFF
CDR3nt: TGTGCCAGCAGCTCCCTAGCGGGAGGGTACCCCTACAATGAGCAGTTCTTC

v_gene: TRBV11-2
j_gene: TRBJ2-5
abundance: .
d_gene: .
CDR3aa: CASSLAGAVVWETQYF
CDR3nt: TGTGCCAGCAGCTTGGCAGGGGCCGTCGTATGGGAGACCCAGTACTTC

v_gene: TRBV5-1
j_gene: TRBJ1-1
abundance: .
d_gene: .
CDR3aa: CASHGGRTANTEAFF
CDR3nt: TGCGCCAGCCACGGGGGGCGGACAGCGAACACTGAAGCTTTCTTT

v_gene: TRBV15
j_gene: TRBJ2-1
abundance: .
d_gene: TRBD2
CDR3aa: CATSTFTSGLYNEQFF
CDR3nt: TGTGCCACCAGCACGTTTACTAGCGGCCTTTACAATGAGCAGTTCTTC

v_gene: TRBV7-8
j_gene: TRBJ1-2
abundance: .
d_gene: TRBD1
CDR3aa: CASSLARGQGISGYTF
CDR3nt: TGTGCCAGCAGCTTAGCGAGGGGACAGGGGATAAGTGGCTACACCTTC

v_gene: TRBV27
j_gene: TRBJ1-4
abundance: .
d_gene: .
CDR3aa: CASSYYGPGETEKLFF
CDR3nt: TGTGCCAGCAGCTATTACGGACCAGGGGAGACTGAAAAACTGTTTTTT

v_gene: TRBV27
j_gene: TRBJ1-2
abundance: few
d_gene: .
CDR3aa: CASSKGSSYTF
CDR3nt: TGTGCCAGCAGCAAGGGTTCTAGCTACACCTTC

v_gene: TRBV5-1
j_gene: TRBJ2-3
abundance: .
d_gene: .
CDR3aa: CASSLEQYTDTQYF
CDR3nt: TGCGCCAGCAGCTTGGAACAGTACACAGATACGCAGTATTTT

v_gene: TRBV7-2
j_gene: TRBJ1-2
abundance: .
d_gene: .
CDR3aa: CASSLGLGWGDYGYTF
CDR3nt: TGTGCCAGCAGCTTAGGATTAGGTTGGGGGGACTATGGCTACACCTTC

v_gene: TRBV6-6
j_gene: TRBJ2-7
abundance: .
d_gene: .
CDR3aa: CASSYGSWEDEQYF
CDR3nt: TGTGCCAGCAGTTACGGGTCCTGGGAGGACGAGCAGTACTTC

v_gene: TRBV28
j_gene: TRBJ1-2
abundance: .
d_gene: TRBD1
CDR3aa: CASSLWTGVTNYGYTF
CDR3nt: TGTGCCAGCAGTTTATGGACAGGGGTTACGAACTATGGCTACACCTTC

v_gene: TRBV4-2
j_gene: TRBJ2-5
abundance: .
d_gene: .
CDR3aa: CASSQEVASGETQYF
CDR3nt: TGTGCCAGCAGCCAAGAAGTAGCGTCGGGAGAGACCCAGTACTTC

v_gene: TRBV4-3
j_gene: TRBJ1-2
abundance: once
d_gene: .
CDR3aa: CASSQDRRTINYGYTF
CDR3nt: TGCGCCAGCAGCCAAGACCGTCGGACAATTAACTATGGCTACACCTTC

v_gene: TRBV19
j_gene: TRBJ1-1
abundance: .
d_gene: .
CDR3aa: CASSSSGRNTEAFF
CDR3nt: TGTGCCAGTAGTTCGTCCGGGAGGAACACTGAAGCTTTCTTT